The 23 T cell receptor beta chains presented below share a single source sample, sequenced in a study of T cell responses to AZD1222 COVID-19 vaccine. Some clones are missing from TCRdb's copy, which holds only in-frame ones; the method was immunoSEQ multiplex PCR. The table includes 96,000 or so clones, about 89% detected once. The specimen was peripheral blood, collected on day 0 of AZD1222 vaccination. The origin of the receptors is an adult in good health.

This chain connects TRBV4-3 to TRBJ2-2; 7 bases line up with TRBD1. Germline assignment: CDR1 LGHNA and CDR2 YSLEER. The CDR3 is made up of 18 amino acids. The V gene end was trimmed by 0 bases and the J gene end by 1 base; junction bases not matched to a gene: 8. This CDR3 reads CASSQDVPRQGNTGELFF. The CDR3, as DNA: TGCGCCAGCAGCCAAGATGTCCCCCGACAGGGGAACACCGGGGAGCTGTTTTTT.

The chain links TRBV11-1 to TRBJ1-6, with D perhaps matching TRBD1 (6 bases). This CDR3 is 13 amino acids long. V lost 3 bases, J lost 10 bases, and 10 bases lay in between. The germline CDR1 and CDR2 sequences are SGHAT and FQDESV (reference sequence). The CDR3 loop reads CASSFRGSSPLHF. The DNA of the CDR3 is TGTGCCAGCAGCTTCAGGGGTAGCTCACCCCTCCACTTT.

This chain uses TRBV19 with TRBJ1-2, with a tentative D call TRBD1 (6 bases). The germline V and J ends were trimmed by 5 bases and 5 bases, with 9 bases remaining between them. The CDR3 totals 12 residues. Per germline, CDR1 LNHDA and CDR2 SQIVND (reference sequence). The CDR3, as DNA: TGTGCCAGTAGTCAACAGGGTTATGGCTACACCTTC. Protein product: CASSQQGYGYTF.

The V and J genes are TRBV19 and TRBJ2-2; 7 bases map to TRBD1. CDR1 and CDR2 (germline): LNHDA, SQIVND (reference sequence). The CDR3 sequence is 15 residues long. The V and J ends lost 9 bases and 0 bases, in that order; junction bases with no gene match: 7. The CDR3 region has the DNA TGTGCCAGCAAAGCCGGGACAGCGAACACCGGGGAGCTGTTTTTT. Translation gives CASKAGTANTGELFF.

V usage is TRBV4-3 and J usage is TRBJ2-2; no clear D. The CDR3 is 15 residues long. Germline V gene sequence: CDR1 LGHNA, CDR2 YSLEER. V lost 3 bases and J lost 2, with 10 bases in between. The CDR3 DNA reads TGCGCCAGCAGCCATTCGTACCCTAACACCGGGGAGCTGTTTTTT. Amino acids: CASSHSYPNTGELFF.

The rearrangement uses TRBV27 and TRBJ2-5; the D gene is possibly TRBD2 (5 bases). CDR3 length: 15 amino acids. Germline CDR1 is MNHEY and CDR2 is SMNVEV (reference sequence). V was cut by 0 bases and J by 3 bases, with 11 bases left in between. CDR3 sequence: CASSLSRLAKETQYF. The CDR3 DNA reads as TGTGCCAGCAGTTTATCTCGTCTAGCAAAAGAGACCCAGTACTTC.

The chain has TRBV7-2 and TRBJ1-6; D unclear. The V end lost 1 base, the J end lost 7 bases, and 11 bases lay between the germline ends. Germline V gene sequence: CDR1 SGHTA, CDR2 FQGNSA. This CDR3 is built from 15 residues. The CDR3 sequence is CASSLVGRMNSPLHF. The DNA of the CDR3 is TGTGCCAGCAGCTTAGTTGGGAGGATGAATTCACCCCTCCACTTT.

V usage is TRBV5-8 and J usage is TRBJ1-2; D not certain. V gave up 7 bases and J gave up 0 bases, with 13 bases separating them. This CDR3 region has 14 residues. CDR1 is SGHTS, CDR2 YDEGEE, per germline. The CDR3 coding sequence is TGTGCCAGCCTTTCCGTAAGAGCTAACTATGGCTACACCTTC. It specifies CASLSVRANYGYTF.

The CDR3: CASSQGNRVRYGYTF. The CDR3 DNA sequence: TGCGCCAGCAGCCAAGGGAATCGAGTGCGCTATGGCTACACCTTC. The chain carries TRBV4-1 and TRBJ1-2; D is uncertain. The CDR3 length is 15 residues. CDR1 and CDR2 (germline): MGHRA, YSYEKL. V dropped 1 base and J dropped 4 bases, with 13 bases sitting between them.

V and J are TRBV19 and TRBJ1-1; no clear D gene. The CDR3 is 13 amino acids. V lost 8 bases to trimming and J lost 5 bases, with 15 bases between them. Germline V lookup: CDR1 LNHDA, CDR2 SQIVND (reference sequence). The CDR3 loop reads CASSRGVGTEAFF. CDR3 coding DNA: TGTGCCAGTTCCCGAGGCGTCGGGACTGAAGCTTTCTTT.

The chain links TRBV5-6 to TRBJ1-2, with TRBD1 matching 7 bases. Germline CDR1 reads SGHDT; CDR2 reads YYEEEE. The CDR3 totals 14 residues. V shed 3 bases and J 4 bases; nucleotides not matched to a gene: 6. CDR3 amino acids: CASSSRGQFYGYTF. CDR3 sequence (DNA): TGTGCCAGCAGCTCGCGGGGACAGTTCTATGGCTACACCTTC.

This chain connects TRBV7-2 to TRBJ2-7; the match to TRBD1 covers 7 bases. Germline V gives CDR1 SGHTA, CDR2 FQGNSA. The ends lost 1 base at V and 4 bases at J; junction bases unmatched: 10. The CDR3 has 16 amino acids. The CDR3 sequence is CASSLDPGQKSYEQYF. The CDR3 nucleotides are TGTGCCAGCAGCTTAGATCCGGGACAGAAGTCATACGAGCAGTACTTC.

The chain carries TRBV6-5 and TRBJ1-1, with 7 bases identical to TRBD1. The V gene end was trimmed by 6 bases and the J gene end by 3 bases; junction bases not matched to a gene: 7. This CDR3 comprises 14 residues. Germline V gene data show CDR1 as MNHEY and CDR2 as SVGAGI. CDR3 sequence: CASRIEGAYTEAFF. The CDR3 region has the DNA TGTGCCAGCAGGATCGAGGGGGCATACACTGAAGCTTTCTTT.

This chain connects TRBV9 to TRBJ1-2; the match to TRBD1 covers 7 bases. Trimming cost V 1 base and J 8 bases; bases outside gene matches: 11. Germline V gene data show CDR1 as SGDLS and CDR2 as YYNGEE. The CDR3 contains 15 residues. This chain's CDR3 is CASSVMPGTASGYTF. The CDR3 DNA reads TGTGCCAGCAGCGTAATGCCAGGGACAGCTTCGGGCTACACCTTC.

This chain links TRBV19 with TRBJ1-1; D might be TRBD1 (5 bases). CDR1 is LNHDA and CDR2 is SQIVND in the germline V gene (reference sequence). V shed 5 bases and J shed 4 bases, with 11 bases lying between them. CDR3 size: 13 residues. The CDR3 here is CASSSIGGTEAFF. The CDR3 DNA reads TGTGCCAGTAGTTCTATCGGGGGCACTGAAGCTTTCTTT.

This chain connects TRBV20-1 to TRBJ1-6; possibly TRBD1 for D (5 bases). CDR1 is DFQATT and CDR2 is SNEGSKA in the germline V gene (reference sequence). Trimming cost V 3 bases and J 8 bases, with 14 bases left between them. This CDR3 has 14 amino acids. This chain's CDR3 is CSASRRQQHSPLHF. Written as DNA, the CDR3 is TGCAGTGCTAGTCGGAGACAGCAACATTCACCCCTCCACTTT.

This clone was seen a single time. The chain has TRBV12-3 or TRBV12-4 and TRBJ2-4, with D maybe TRBD2 (6 bases). V was shortened by 6 bases and J by 1 base, with 7 bases between the two germline ends. The CDR3 is 13 residues long. The CDR3 protein is CASRGRAKNIQYF. DNA for the CDR3: TGTGCCAGCAGGGGGAGGGCCAAAAACATTCAGTACTTC.

V gene TRBV3-1 (or the pseudogene TRBV3-2) combines with J gene TRBJ1-2, with TRBD1 as a possible D gene (5 bases). Germline values: CDR1 LGHDT, CDR2 YNNKEL (reference sequence). V was clipped by 0 bases and J by 4 bases, with 12 bases between them. CDR3 size: 15 residues. Here the CDR3 reads CASSQEFRTGYGYTF. The DNA for the CDR3 is TGTGCCAGCAGCCAAGAGTTCAGAACAGGCTATGGCTACACCTTC.

The chain has TRBV3-1 (or the pseudogene TRBV3-2) and TRBJ2-5; D is unclear. The germline V and J ends were trimmed by 1 base and 1 base, with 16 bases remaining between them. Germline assignment: CDR1 LGHDT and CDR2 YNNKEL (reference sequence). This CDR3 region has 17 residues. The DNA of the CDR3 is TGTGCCAGCAGCCAAGCACCTCCCGCTAGAAGCCAAGAGACCCAGTACTTC. Translated, it gives CASSQAPPARSQETQYF.

This rearrangement joins TRBV27 to TRBJ1-4; 8 bases are shared with TRBD1. The CDR3 length is 15 residues. V dropped 5 bases and J dropped 4; count of bases not matched to a gene: 6. Germline V gene lookup returns CDR1 MNHEY and CDR2 SMNVEV (reference sequence). The CDR3 reads CASSPMDRVNEKLFF. The CDR3 DNA follows: TGTGCCAGCAGTCCCATGGACAGGGTTAATGAAAAACTGTTTTTT.

J is TRBJ2-7 and V is TRBV4-2; D unresolved. The CDR3 covers 15 residues. V was trimmed by 2 bases and J by 0 bases, leaving 11 bases between them. Looked up from germline, CDR1 is LGHNA and CDR2 is YNFKEQ. The DNA for the CDR3 is TGTGCCAGCAGCCAATCCAGCCGAAGCTCCTACGAGCAGTACTTC. Translated, it gives CASSQSSRSSYEQYF.

The chain links TRBV19 to TRBJ1-1; D is uncertain. Trimming took off 7 bases at V and 3 bases at J, with 15 bases between the two ends. CDR3 length: 14 amino acids. Germline CDR1 LNHDA, CDR2 SQIVND (reference sequence). The CDR3 DNA reads TGTGCCAGTACCGATGGGAGATTCTACACTGAAGCTTTCTTT. This gives the protein CASTDGRFYTEAFF.

CDR3 sequence (DNA): TGTGCCAGCAGCCCACGGTCTCTTAATCAGCCCCAGCATTTT. Encoded protein: CASSPRSLNQPQHF. V gene TRBV7-2 combines with J gene TRBJ1-5; no clear D gene. V was trimmed by 5 bases and J by 4 bases, leaving 12 bases between them. The length of the CDR3 is 14 residues. Germline-derived CDR1 and CDR2 are SGHTA and FQGNSA.